This T cell receptor (beta chain) was found in a study of tumor and adjacent non-tumor tissue in lung cancer. For the study at large: The cohort had around twelve adenocarcinoma, 2 squamous cell and 1 small cell patients. Aged roughly 31 to 85 years, patients included roughly ten men and a few women with stage I to III disease. Findings of the study overall: Significantly higher TCR diversity was found in tumor than normal lung.

TCRbeta libraries were built with three rounds of nested PCR, modified from ARM-PCR. TCRdb re-derived calls from the multiplex PCR reads in MiXCR, one entry per CDR3 protein. The data show under 150,000 distinct CDR3 sequences, about 66% seen once. The CDR3 runs 15 residues. Trimming removed 3 bases at V and 3 bases at J, with 14 bases between. The germline V gene has CDR1 DFQATT and CDR2 SNEGSKA (reference sequence). The table lists this clonotype with many counts. Antigen unknown. No cell sorting was done before RNA was extracted from the tissue. The sample taken for sequencing was lung tumor tissue. The receptor was derived from a man aged 25 to 45 with non-small cell lung cancer. The chain employs TRBV20-1 and TRBJ1-4; D gene uncertain. The CDR3 protein is CSASVLGRSNEKLFF. CDR3 sequence (DNA): TGCAGTGCTAGTGTTCTTGGACGGTCTAATGAAAAACTGTTTTTT.